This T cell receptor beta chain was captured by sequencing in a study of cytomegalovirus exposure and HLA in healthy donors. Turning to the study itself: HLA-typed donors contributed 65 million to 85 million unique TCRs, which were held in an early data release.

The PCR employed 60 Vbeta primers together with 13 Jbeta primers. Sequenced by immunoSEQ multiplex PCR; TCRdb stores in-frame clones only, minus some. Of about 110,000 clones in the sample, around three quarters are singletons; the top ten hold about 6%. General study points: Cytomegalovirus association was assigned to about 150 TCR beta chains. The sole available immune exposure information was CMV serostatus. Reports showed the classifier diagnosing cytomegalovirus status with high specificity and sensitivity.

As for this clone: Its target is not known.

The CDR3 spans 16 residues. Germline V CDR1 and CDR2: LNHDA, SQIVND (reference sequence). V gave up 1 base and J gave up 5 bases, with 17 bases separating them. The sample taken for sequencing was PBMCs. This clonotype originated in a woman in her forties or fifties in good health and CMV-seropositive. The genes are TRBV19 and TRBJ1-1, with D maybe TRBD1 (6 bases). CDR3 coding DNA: TGTGCCAGTAGTATAGGTAGCACAGGGTTGGTGACTGAAGCTTTCTTT. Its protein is CASSIGSTGLVTEAFF.